A selection of T cell receptor beta chains follows, all from one sample in a study of T cells in Graves' hyperthyroidism and ophthalmopathy. TCRdb reprocessed the multiplex PCR reads via MiXCR and lists one record per CDR3 protein. Altogether around 400,000 distinct CDR3 sequences are present, 13% being singletons, with the ten largest covering around a tenth. The specimen sequenced was blood. The receptors were sampled from a woman younger than 35 with Graves' hyperthyroidism. Each CDR3 is given with its conserved first and last residue. A D gene is named only where the DNA matches it firmly. Rows give clone size only sometimes, using once, few, many, or a class for an expanded clone.

D gene | clone size | J gene | V gene | CDR3 protein | CDR3 DNA
. | many | TRBJ1-2 | TRBV6-5 | CASSYGGPYGYTF | TGTGCCAGCAGTTACGGTGGCCCCTATGGCTACACCTTC
. | . | TRBJ2-2 | TRBV4-3 | CASGSYTHPERAVNTGELFF | TGCGCCAGCGGCTCATACACCCACCCGGAGAGGGCTGTAAACACCGGGGAGCTGTTTTTT
. | many | TRBJ2-7 | TRBV20-1 | CSAKVGTYEQYF | TGCAGTGCTAAGGTCGGGACGTACGAGCAGTACTTC
. | many | TRBJ1-5 | TRBV6-1 | CASRKGTGLIGSNQPQHF | TGTGCCAGCAGGAAAGGGACGGGGCTTATTGGGAGCAATCAGCCCCAGCATTTT
. | few | TRBJ2-5 | TRBV29-1 | CSAPGWAGDWGETQYF | TGCAGCGCTCCCGGGTGGGCCGGGGACTGGGGAGAGACCCAGTACTTC
TRBD2 | few | TRBJ2-7 | TRBV27 | CASSRRTSGVYEQYF | TGTGCCAGCAGTCGCCGGACTAGCGGGGTCTACGAGCAGTACTTC
. | many | TRBJ1-6 | TRBV12-3/TRBV12-4 | CASSFFGSRNNSPLHF | TGTGCCAGCAGTTTTTTCGGTTCAAGAAATAATTCACCCCTCCACTTT
TRBD1 | many | TRBJ2-5 | TRBV15 | CATSRLIPRDREPYF | TGTGCCACCAGCAGACTTATCCCCAGGGACAGAGAACCGTACTTC
. | many | TRBJ2-5 | TRBV7-9 | CASSRIGGQKETQYF | TGTGCCAGCAGCCGTATTGGGGGGCAGAAAGAGACCCAGTACTTC
TRBD1 | many | TRBJ1-2 | TRBV5-1 | CASSSAPGGDNYGYTF | TGCGCCAGCAGCTCCGCCCCAGGGGGCGATAACTATGGCTACACCTTC
. | many | TRBJ1-6 | TRBV10-2 | CASRGDSSSYNSPLHF | TGCGCCAGCAGAGGTGATAGCAGCTCCTATAATTCACCCCTCCACTTT
TRBD1 | . | TRBJ2-5 | TRBV9 | CASGKMDRGSQYF | TGTGCCAGCGGAAAGATGGACAGGGGTTCCCAGTACTTC
. | . | TRBJ2-1 | TRBV10-1 | CASSELWDVDVGSQFF | TGCGCCAGCAGTGAGCTATGGGACGTTGATGTGGGATCGCAGTTCTTC
. | . | TRBJ2-7 | TRBV7-9 | CASSLELFGERAYEQYF | TGTGCCAGCAGTTTGGAGTTGTTCGGTGAAAGGGCCTACGAGCAGTACTTC
. | many | TRBJ2-5 | TRBV2 | CASSVDRKETQYF | TGTGCCAGCAGTGTCGACCGAAAAGAGACCCAGTACTTC
. | many | TRBJ1-1 | TRBV2 | CASSGTGLGTEAFF | TGTGCCAGCAGTGGCACAGGGCTAGGCACTGAAGCTTTCTTT
TRBD2 | many | TRBJ2-1 | TRBV4-1 | CASTYYPRKRELRDEQFF | TGCGCCAGCACCTATTATCCCAGGAAGCGGGAGCTTCGGGATGAGCAGTTCTTC
. | . | TRBJ2-1 | TRBV10-2 | CASFGGFNEQFF | TGCGCCAGCTTTGGGGGTTTCAATGAGCAGTTCTTC
TRBD1 | many | TRBJ1-1 | TRBV5-1 | CASRLTGGTRPEAFF | TGCGCCAGCAGGCTAACAGGGGGTACGCGCCCTGAAGCTTTCTTT
. | many | TRBJ1-2 | TRBV6-5 | CASSYSRGTYGYTF | TGTGCCAGCAGTTACTCACGGGGGACGTATGGCTACACCTTC
TRBD1 | . | TRBJ2-3 | TRBV11-1 | CASSLIYETGVPDTQYF | TGTGCCAGCAGCTTAATATACGAGACAGGGGTCCCAGATACGCAGTATTTT
. | . | TRBJ2-3 | TRBV27 | CASSLNPSNTQYF | TGTGCCAGCAGTTTAAATCCGTCGAATACGCAGTATTTT
. | many | TRBJ2-1 | TRBV28 | CASSLRIPYNEQFF | TGTGCCAGCAGCCTACGGATTCCATACAATGAGCAGTTCTTC
. | . | TRBJ1-1 | TRBV18 | CAILPQSGNTEAFF | TGTGCCATCTTACCACAGTCGGGGAACACTGAAGCTTTCTTT
TRBD2 | few | TRBJ2-7 | TRBV6-1 | CASSPGGGVRNEQYF | TGTGCCAGCAGTCCTGGGGGGGGGGTGAGGAACGAGCAGTACTTC
. | many | TRBJ2-1 | TRBV24-1 | CATSTGKVYNEQFF | TGTGCCACCAGCACAGGGAAGGTCTACAATGAGCAGTTCTTC
. | many | TRBJ1-6 | TRBV20-1 | CSAPTGVLGSPLHF | TGCAGTGCCCCGACAGGAGTACTGGGTTCACCCCTCCACTTT
. | many | TRBJ1-5 | TRBV12-3/TRBV12-4 | CASSWRQGPESNQPQHF | TGTGCCAGCAGTTGGCGACAAGGGCCCGAGAGCAATCAGCCCCAGCATTTT
TRBD2 | many | TRBJ2-1 | TRBV28 | CASSLRSGGDHNEQFF | TGTGCCAGCAGTTTACGAAGCGGGGGCGATCACAATGAGCAGTTCTTC
. | many | TRBJ1-4 | TRBV11-2 | CASSNTLNEKLFF | TGTGCCAGCAGCAATACCCTTAATGAAAAACTGTTTTTT
. | many | TRBJ2-7 | TRBV20-1 | CSAENGNPGGGEQYF | TGCAGTGCTGAAAACGGGAACCCGGGCGGAGGCGAGCAGTACTTC
. | many | TRBJ2-7 | TRBV24-1 | CATRRDGKAYEQYF | TGTGCCACCAGAAGGGACGGAAAAGCCTACGAGCAGTACTTC
TRBD1 | few | TRBJ2-4 | TRBV19 | CASSMDRGIQYF | TGTGCCAGTAGTATGGACAGGGGCATTCAGTACTTC
. | . | TRBJ2-5 | TRBV20-1 | CSAPGRGVRETQYF | TGCAGTGCGCCGGGACGGGGTGTTCGGGAGACCCAGTACTTC
. | . | TRBJ2-7 | TRBV7-9 | CASSPSTERSYEQYF | TGTGCCAGCAGCCCTTCGACAGAAAGGTCCTACGAGCAGTACTTC
. | few | TRBJ1-5 | TRBV19 | CASSIVSVSRNQPQHF | TGTGCCAGTAGTATTGTTTCGGTCAGTCGCAATCAGCCCCAGCATTTT
TRBD1 | many | TRBJ2-7 | TRBV28 | CASYRGSGEQYF | TGTGCCAGTTACAGGGGATCAGGCGAGCAGTACTTC
TRBD1 | few | TRBJ1-2 | TRBV13 | CASSLRGKGASGYTF | TGTGCCAGCAGCTTAAGGGGGAAGGGGGCGAGTGGCTACACCTTC
TRBD1 | many | TRBJ2-7 | TRBV7-8 | CASSLAGQGYEQYF | TGTGCCAGCAGCTTAGCTGGACAGGGCTACGAGCAGTACTTC
TRBD2 | few | TRBJ2-7 | TRBV5-4 | CALQKRDSYEQYF | TGTGCCTTGCAAAAGCGGGACTCCTACGAGCAGTACTTC
. | many | TRBJ1-5 | TRBV6-1 | CASGVSRNQPQHF | TGTGCCAGCGGGGTATCTCGCAATCAGCCCCAGCATTTT
TRBD1 | many | TRBJ2-4 | TRBV12-3/TRBV12-4 | CASGVRTGALAKNIQYF | TGTGCCAGCGGGGTGCGGACAGGGGCACTAGCCAAAAACATTCAGTACTTC
. | once | TRBJ1-4 | TRBV2 | CASSERTNPGEKLFF | TGTGCCAGCAGTGAACGGACAAACCCAGGTGAAAAACTGTTTTTT
. | many | TRBJ1-2 | TRBV20-1 | CSASGHLNYGYTF | TGCAGTGCTTCGGGACACCTTAACTATGGCTACACCTTC
TRBD1 | many | TRBJ2-6 | TRBV28 | CASKPVGTGGTGGANVLTF | TGTGCCAGCAAACCAGTCGGGACAGGGGGGACTGGTGGGGCCAACGTCCTGACTTTC
. | many | TRBJ2-1 | TRBV24-1 | CATSVASYNEQFF | TGTGCCACCAGTGTAGCTAGCTACAATGAGCAGTTCTTC
TRBD2 | many | TRBJ2-3 | TRBV12-3/TRBV12-4 | CASSPKVAGGPDTQYF | TGTGCCAGCAGCCCGAAGGTAGCGGGAGGCCCAGATACGCAGTATTTT
. | many | TRBJ1-2 | TRBV20-1 | CSANGQLYGYTF | TGCAGTGCTAATGGACAGCTCTATGGCTACACCTTC